Listed below are T cell receptor beta chains from one sample, sequenced in a study of OX40 agonist ivuxolimab in advanced cancers. The repertoire was sequenced with immunoSEQ multiplex PCR; TCRdb's copy has only in-frame clones and lacks some. The table records approximately 69,000 clones, about four fifths of them present only once. This material consisted of CD4+ or CD8+ T cells sorted from blood, taken in a trial of the OX40 agonist ivuxolimab. The receptor set was obtained from an adult with an advanced solid tumor such as melanoma, head and neck, liver or kidney cancer. The CDR3 runs from the conserved cysteine through the conserved F or W. Each record gives: clone size, V gene, CDR3 length, D gene, J gene, CDR3 DNA, CDR3 protein. D genes are given only for firm matches. Some rows mark clone size as missing; the rest say once, few, many or name a class of expanded clone.

few,TRBV27,14,TRBD2,TRBJ2-5,TGTGCCAGCAGTTTTGCGGGGGGGTATGAGACCCAGTACTTC,CASSFAGGYETQYF
NA,TRBV4-1,14,TRBD2,TRBJ2-1,TGCGCCAGCAGCCAGGGCGGGAGTAGAAATGAGCAGTTCTTC,CASSQGGSRNEQFF
NA,TRBV11-2,12,NA,TRBJ2-2,TGTGCCAGCAGTTCGGCCAGCGGGGAGCTGTTTTTT,CASSSASGELFF
NA,TRBV6-5,15,NA,TRBJ1-3,TGTGCCAGCATTAGGGGGACGGGCTCTGGAAACACCATATATTTT,CASIRGTGSGNTIYF
NA,TRBV7-9,12,TRBD1,TRBJ1-5,TGTGCCAGCAGCTTGGACAGGGAGCCCCAGCATTTT,CASSLDREPQHF
NA,TRBV5-6,14,NA,TRBJ2-2,TGTGCCAGCAGCTTGGTCCCGGGAACGGGGGAGCTGTTTTTT,CASSLVPGTGELFF
once,TRBV28,16,TRBD1,TRBJ1-1,TGTGCCAGCATATCCGGTGACAGGGAGTGGTACACTGAAGCTTTCTTT,CASISGDREWYTEAFF
few,TRBV7-9,14,TRBD1,TRBJ1-2,TGTGCCAGCAGCAGACAGGGTTTGACCTATGGCTACACCTTC,CASSRQGLTYGYTF
few,TRBV7-3,14,TRBD2,TRBJ2-1,TGTGCCAGCAGCTTAACTGCGGGAGTAGGTGAGCAGTTCTTC,CASSLTAGVGEQFF
NA,TRBV7-8,15,TRBD2,TRBJ2-5,TGTGCCAGCAGCCTAGGGGAGGGTTCCCAAGAGACCCAGTACTTC,CASSLGEGSQETQYF
NA,TRBV27,13,NA,TRBJ2-7,TGTGCCAGCAGTTATGGGGGTGGCTACGAGCAGTACTTC,CASSYGGGYEQYF
NA,TRBV5-4,15,TRBD1,TRBJ2-2,TGTGCCAGCAGCTCAGGACAGGATTTCACCGGGGAGCTGTTTTTT,CASSSGQDFTGELFF
NA,TRBV10-3,13,TRBD1,TRBJ2-1,TGTGCCATCAACGGACAGGGGTACAATGAGCAGTTCTTC,CAINGQGYNEQFF
NA,TRBV2,12,NA,TRBJ2-7,TGTGCCAGCATTGCCGATACCTACGAGCAGTACTTC,CASIADTYEQYF
NA,TRBV29-1,13,NA,TRBJ1-2,TGCAGCGTTCCTCAGGGGCCCATATATGGCTACACCTTC,CSVPQGPIYGYTF
NA,TRBV28,14,TRBD1,TRBJ1-5,TGTGCCAGCAGTCCCGGGACAGGGCATCAGCCCCAGCATTTT,CASSPGTGHQPQHF
NA,TRBV4-3,13,NA,TRBJ2-6,TGCGCCAGCAGCCAAGCTGGGGCCAACGTCCTGACTTTC,CASSQAGANVLTF
NA,TRBV7-9,14,NA,TRBJ2-1,TGTGCCAGCAGCTTAGGAGGGACCTACAATGAGCAGTTCTTC,CASSLGGTYNEQFF
NA,TRBV7-2,15,TRBD1,TRBJ1-2,TGTGCCAGCAGCCCAAGTAGGGGACAGTCTTATGGCTACACCTTC,CASSPSRGQSYGYTF
NA,TRBV4-1,15,TRBD1,TRBJ2-7,TGCGCCAGCAGCCTAAAACAGGGGGGAATCTACGAGCAGTACTTC,CASSLKQGGIYEQYF
once,TRBV5-1,17,NA,TRBJ2-5,NA,CASSFSGTGGFLETQYF
NA,TRBV2,15,NA,TRBJ2-6,TGTGCCAGCAGTGTGGGAAGCTCTGGGGCCAACGTCCTGACTTTC,CASSVGSSGANVLTF
NA,TRBV7-9,15,NA,TRBJ1-3,TGTGCCAGCAGCGCACGGGCAGAATCTGGAAACACCATATATTTT,CASSARAESGNTIYF
few,TRBV7-9,15,TRBD2,TRBJ2-5,TGTGCCAGCAGCGTTGGGACCTCGGGAGGTGAGACCCAGTACTTC,CASSVGTSGGETQYF
NA,TRBV13,14,NA,TRBJ1-2,TGTGCCAGCAACCTCTGGGGTCAGGACTATGGCTACACCTTC,CASNLWGQDYGYTF
NA,TRBV29-1,11,NA,TRBJ1-5,TGCAGCGTCGGACATAATCAGCCCCAGCATTTT,CSVGHNQPQHF
once,TRBV11-3,15,TRBD1,TRBJ2-7,TGTGCCAGCAGCCGTCCGGGACAGGGCGGGCGCGAGCAGTACTTC,CASSRPGQGGREQYF
NA,TRBV6-1,15,NA,TRBJ1-2,TGTGCCACCCTCCCCCGTTTTGGGGGGAAGTTTGGCTACACCTTC,CATLPRFGGKFGYTF
NA,TRBV5-1,18,TRBD2,TRBJ2-6,TGCGCCAGCAGCCAGACGGCGGGAGGGACCACTGGGGCCAACGTCCTGACTTTC,CASSQTAGGTTGANVLTF
NA,TRBV9,14,NA,TRBJ2-7,TGTGCCAGCAGCGTAGAAGGGTTCTCCTACGAGCAGTACTTC,CASSVEGFSYEQYF
few,TRBV11-3,14,TRBD1,TRBJ1-4,TGTGCCAGCAGCACTGACAGGGGGCTAGAAAAACTGTTTTTT,CASSTDRGLEKLFF
NA,TRBV14,15,TRBD1,TRBJ1-1,TGTGCCAGCAGCCCTCGGACAGGGATGAACACTGAAGCTTTCTTT,CASSPRTGMNTEAFF
NA,TRBV11-2,16,TRBD2,TRBJ2-7,TGTGCCAGCAGCCTAGCATGGCTAGCGGGAGGGGGAGAGCAGTACTTC,CASSLAWLAGGGEQYF